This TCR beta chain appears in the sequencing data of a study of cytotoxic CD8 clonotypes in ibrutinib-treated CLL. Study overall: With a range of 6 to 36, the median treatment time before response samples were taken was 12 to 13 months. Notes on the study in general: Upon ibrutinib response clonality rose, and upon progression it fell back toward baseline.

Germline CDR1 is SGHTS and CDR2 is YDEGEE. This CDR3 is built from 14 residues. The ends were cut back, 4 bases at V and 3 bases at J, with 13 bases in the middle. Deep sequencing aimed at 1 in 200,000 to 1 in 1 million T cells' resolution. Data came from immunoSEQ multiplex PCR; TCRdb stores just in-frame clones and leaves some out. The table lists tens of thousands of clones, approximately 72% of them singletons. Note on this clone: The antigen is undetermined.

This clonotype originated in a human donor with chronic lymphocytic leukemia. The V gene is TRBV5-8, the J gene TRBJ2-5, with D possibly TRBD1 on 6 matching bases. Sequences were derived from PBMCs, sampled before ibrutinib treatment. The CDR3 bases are TGTGCCAGCAGCCCAGCCGGGACAAAAGAGACCCAGTACTTC. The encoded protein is CASSPAGTKETQYF.